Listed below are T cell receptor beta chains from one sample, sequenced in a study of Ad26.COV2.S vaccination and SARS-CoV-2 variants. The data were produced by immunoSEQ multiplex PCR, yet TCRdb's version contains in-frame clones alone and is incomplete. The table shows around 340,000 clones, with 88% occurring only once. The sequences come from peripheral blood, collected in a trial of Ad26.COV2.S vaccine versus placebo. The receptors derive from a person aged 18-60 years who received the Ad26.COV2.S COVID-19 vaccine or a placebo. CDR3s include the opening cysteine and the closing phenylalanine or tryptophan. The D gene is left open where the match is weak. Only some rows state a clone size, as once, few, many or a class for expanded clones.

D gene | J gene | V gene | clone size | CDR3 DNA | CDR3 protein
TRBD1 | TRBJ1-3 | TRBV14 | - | TGTGCCAGCAGAGCACAGGGGGCAGGCTCTGGAAACACCATATATTTT | CASRAQGAGSGNTIYF
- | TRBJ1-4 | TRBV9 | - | TGTGCCAGCAGCGCCCGCGGAGCAACTAATGAAAAACTGTTTTTT | CASSARGATNEKLFF
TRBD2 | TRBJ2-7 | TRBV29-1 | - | TGCAGCGTTGGATCGGGACTAGCGGGAGAAAATCTCCTCGAGCAGTACTTC | CSVGSGLAGENLLEQYF
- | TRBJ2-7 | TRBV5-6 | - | TGTGCCAGCAGCGAGAGAAGGGTAGACAACGAGCAGTACTTC | CASSERRVDNEQYF
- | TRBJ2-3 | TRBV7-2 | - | TGTGCCAGCAGCCCAGGTCGGGTTCGCACAGATACGCAGTATTTT | CASSPGRVRTDTQYF
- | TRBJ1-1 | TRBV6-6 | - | TGTGCCAGCACCAGACGGTTGGACGGCACTGAAGCTTTCTTT | CASTRRLDGTEAFF
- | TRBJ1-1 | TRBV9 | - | TGTGCCAGCAGCGTAACTAAAAGAGGCACTGAAGCTTTCTTT | CASSVTKRGTEAFF
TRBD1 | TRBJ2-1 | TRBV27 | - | TGTGCCAGCAGCCCGGGCAGGGGGAGATACAATGAGCAGTTCTTC | CASSPGRGRYNEQFF
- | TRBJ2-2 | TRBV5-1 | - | TGCGCCAGCAGCGCGGGACTTCCCACCGGGGAGCTGTTTTTT | CASSAGLPTGELFF
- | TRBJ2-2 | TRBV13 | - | TGTGCCAGCAGCTCGGCCGGGATAGGGACTGACGGGGAGCTGTTTTTT | CASSSAGIGTDGELFF
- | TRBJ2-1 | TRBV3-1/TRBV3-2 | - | TGTGCCAGCAGTGGACGCAATGAGCAGTTCTTC | CASSGRNEQFF
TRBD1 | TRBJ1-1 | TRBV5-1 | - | TGCGCCAGCAGCTCCGGGACAGGGGGCACTGAAGCTTTCTTT | CASSSGTGGTEAFF
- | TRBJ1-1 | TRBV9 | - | TGTGCCAGCAGCGTTAATTCGAACACTGAAGCTTTCTTT | CASSVNSNTEAFF
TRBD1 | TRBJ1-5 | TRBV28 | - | TGTGCCAGCAGACAGGGGATACAGCCCCAGCATTTT | CASRQGIQPQHF
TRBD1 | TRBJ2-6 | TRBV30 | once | TGTGCCTGGAATCCGATACAAAAACCGGGACAGGGGTGGTCTGGGGCCAACGTCCTGACTTTC | CAWNPIQKPGQGWSGANVLTF
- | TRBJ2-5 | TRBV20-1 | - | TGCAGTGCCGACCACCAAGAGACCCAGTACTTC | CSADHQETQYF
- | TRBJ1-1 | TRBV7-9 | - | TGTGCCAGCAGCCTGATCGGAGCTTTCTTT | CASSLIGAFF